These 21 T cell receptor beta chains were sequenced from one sample in a study of blood T cell repertoires in COVID-19. Assay: immunoSEQ multiplex PCR; the TCRdb copy retains only in-frame clones and omits some. The sample has some 63,000 clones; approximately 79% are singletons. The sequencing input was peripheral blood. The receptors here all came from a human donor in a cohort sampled during active COVID-19.

The chain links TRBV25-1 to TRBJ1-3, with TRBD1 identical over 7 bases. This CDR3 spans 16 amino acids. CDR1 and CDR2 (germline): MGHDK, SYGVNS. V lost 2 bases to trimming and J lost 7 bases; unmatched junction nucleotides: 11. The CDR3 region is CASSEDRGGARNTIYF. CDR3 nucleotide sequence: TGTGCCAGCAGTGAAGATAGAGGGGGCGCACGTAACACCATATATTTT.

The rearrangement uses TRBV30 and TRBJ1-2; tentatively, D is TRBD1 (6 bases). CDR1 is GTSNPN and CDR2 is SVGIG in the germline V gene (reference sequence). V lost 2 bases and J lost 6, with 19 bases in between. This CDR3 spans 15 amino acids. CDR3: CAWSSPSTGYNGYTF. CDR3 DNA: TGTGCCTGGAGTTCCCCGTCTACAGGGTATAATGGCTACACCTTC.

The chain combines TRBV2 with TRBJ1-1; 8 positions agree with TRBD1. Looked up from germline, CDR1 is SNHLY and CDR2 is FYNNEI. V dropped 6 bases and J dropped 0; count of bases not matched to a gene: 9. The CDR3 is made up of 16 amino acids. The CDR3 DNA sequence: TGTGCCAGCAGCAAGTCCAGGGGGCAGTTGAACACTGAAGCTTTCTTT. Its translation is CASSKSRGQLNTEAFF.

The CDR3 loop reads CSVGGAGGWYEQYF. The CDR3 DNA reads TGCAGCGTTGGAGGGGCGGGAGGATGGTACGAGCAGTACTTC. The rearrangement links TRBV29-1 to TRBJ2-7; 8 positions match TRBD2. V shed 4 bases and J 4 bases; nucleotides not matched to a gene: 9. Germline loops: CDR1 SQVTM, CDR2 ANQGSEA. This CDR3 has 14 amino acids.

The chain couples TRBV10-2 to TRBJ2-7; D possibly corresponds to TRBD1 (5 bases). Trimming removed 6 bases at V and 3 bases at J, with 9 bases between. The CDR3 covers 12 residues. CDR1 and CDR2 from the germline V gene are WSHSY and SAAADI. CDR3 sequence: CASSNQGYEQYF. The CDR3 coding sequence is TGCGCCAGCAGCAACCAGGGCTACGAGCAGTACTTC.

The chain links TRBV4-3 to TRBJ1-2; TRBD1 might be the D (5 bases). Germline values: CDR1 LGHNA, CDR2 YSLEER. The CDR3 is made up of 15 amino acids. V was shortened by 3 bases and J by 4 bases, with 15 bases between the two germline ends. The CDR3 region is CASSQYTGASYGYTF. The CDR3 DNA follows: TGCGCCAGCAGCCAGTACACAGGTGCCTCCTATGGCTACACCTTC.

This clone was counted a single time. This chain joins TRBV5-5 and TRBJ1-5; a weak D match, TRBD1 (5 bases). The CDR3 has 15 amino acids. Germline CDR1 SGHKS, CDR2 YYEKEE (reference sequence). V lost 1 base and J lost 4, with 12 bases in between. In DNA form, the CDR3 reads TGTGCCAGCAGCTTGCTCCCGGGGGAAAATCAGCCCCAGCATTTT. It translates to CASSLLPGENQPQHF. The whole variable domain, filled in from reference TRBV5-5 and TRBJ1-5, reads DAGVTQSPTHLIKTRGQQVTLRCSPISGHKSVSWYQQVLGQGPQFIFQYYEKEERGRGNFPDRFSARQFPNYSSELNVNALLLGDSALYLCASSLLPGENQPQHFGDGTRLSIL.

This clone has only a few counts. The chain combines TRBV28 with TRBJ1-6; the match to TRBD1 covers 7 bases. From germline, CDR1 is MDHEN and CDR2 SYDVKM. J gave up 9 bases and V 11 bases, and 13 bases lay outside the gene matches. This CDR3 spans 14 amino acids. In DNA, the CDR3 is TGTGCCGGGTCCCCACGACAGGGACCTTCACCCCTCCACTTT. The encoded protein is CAGSPRQGPSPLHF. Based on the CDR3 plus reference TRBV28 and TRBJ1-6, the full variable domain is DVKVTQSSRYLVKRTGEKVFLECVQDMDHENMFWYRQDPGLGLRLIYFSYDVKMKEKGDIPEGYSVSREKKERFSLILESASTNQTSMYLCAGSPRQGPSPLHFGNGTRLTVT.

This clone has a handful of counts. V and J are TRBV10-3 and TRBJ2-1; weak D call: TRBD2 (5 bases). V was shortened by 4 bases and J by 6 bases, with 13 bases between the two germline ends. The germline gives CDR1 ENHRY, CDR2 SYGVKD. The length of the CDR3 is 14 residues. Written as DNA, the CDR3 is TGTGCCATCAGTGTGGGCCAGAGCGGCAATGAGCAGTTCTTC. It translates to CAISVGQSGNEQFF.

The chain joins TRBV7-9 to TRBJ2-7; 10 nucleotides agree with TRBD2. Germline V gene data show CDR1 as SEHNR and CDR2 as FQNEAQ (reference sequence). The CDR3 has 15 amino acids. Trimming at V came to 1 base and at J to 6 bases, leaving 6 bases not matched to a gene. For the CDR3, the DNA is TGTGCCAGCAGCTTAGACCTAGCGGGAGAAAGCGAGCAGTACTTC. It translates to CASSLDLAGESEQYF. The full variable domain, its missing parts supplied by reference TRBV7-9 and TRBJ2-7, is DTGVSQNPRHKITKRGQNVTFRCDPISEHNRLYWYRQTLGQGPEFLTYFQNEAQLEKSRLLSDRFSAERPKGSFSTLEIQRTEQGDSAMYLCASSLDLAGESEQYFGPGTRLTVT.

The chain joins TRBV4-1 to TRBJ2-6; D possibly corresponds to TRBD1 (6 bases). Germline V lookup: CDR1 MGHRA, CDR2 YSYEKL. CDR3 length: 18 amino acids. The V end lost 5 bases, the J end lost 0 bases, and 17 bases lay between the germline ends. This chain's CDR3 is CASSSRGGAFSGANVLTF. In nucleotides, the CDR3 is TGCGCCAGCAGCTCGCGAGGGGGAGCGTTCTCTGGGGCCAACGTCCTGACTTTC.

This chain joins TRBV3-1 (or the pseudogene TRBV3-2) and TRBJ2-3, with TRBD1 matching 7 bases. CDR1 is LGHDT and CDR2 is YNNKEL in the germline V gene (reference sequence). The length of the CDR3 is 16 residues. Germline trimming cut 5 bases from V and 1 base from J; bases unmatched to any gene: 9. CDR3 nucleotide sequence: TGTGCCAGCAGCTTAAAGGGGGCGCGGGGCACAGATACGCAGTATTTT. It translates to CASSLKGARGTDTQYF.

The CDR3 DNA reads as TGTGCCAGCAGCGTAGGCGCGGGAGACAGCGCCGAGCAGTACTTC. As protein: CASSVGAGDSAEQYF. The J gene is TRBJ2-7, the V gene TRBV9, with TRBD2 matching over 7 bases. Germline CDR1 is SGDLS and CDR2 is YYNGEE. The CDR3 has 15 residues. With V trimmed by 0 bases and J by 6 bases, 9 bases remained unmatched.

The chain carries TRBV7-2 and TRBJ2-5; TRBD2 agrees at 11 bases. The CDR3 totals 15 residues. The germline V gene has CDR1 SGHTA and CDR2 FQGNSA. V shed 3 bases, J shed 5 bases, and the junction held 5 bases outside the gene matches. CDR3 coding DNA: TGTGCCAGCAGCTTGTGGCTAGCGGGAGGTGAGACCCAGTACTTC. Its translation is CASSLWLAGGETQYF. The entire variable domain, with the rest obtained from reference TRBV7-2 and TRBJ2-5, is as follows: GAGVSQSPSNKVTEKGKDVELRCDPISGHTALYWYRQSLGQGLEFLIYFQGNSAPDKSGLPSDRFSAERTGGSVSTLTIQRTQQEDSAVYLCASSLWLAGGETQYFGPGTRLLVL.

This clone has a single count. This chain joins TRBV12-5 and TRBJ2-2; 12 bases are shared with TRBD2. CDR1 is LGHNT and CDR2 is FRNRAP in the germline V gene. The CDR3 is made up of 16 amino acids. J gave up 5 bases and V 3 bases, and 4 bases lay outside the gene matches. As DNA, the CDR3 is TGTGCTAGTGGTTTAGCTAGCGGGAGGGGGACCGGGGAGCTGTTTTTT. This gives the protein CASGLASGRGTGELFF.

The CDR3 nucleotides are TGTGCCAGCAGCCGGGGGGGACAACTGCCCTTGGAGCAGTACTTC. This sequence encodes CASSRGGQLPLEQYF. The chain has TRBV6-5 and TRBJ2-7, with 8 bases matching TRBD2. The V gene end was trimmed by 6 bases and the J gene end by 7 bases; junction bases not matched to a gene: 14. This CDR3 has 15 amino acids. Germline lookup yields CDR1 MNHEY and CDR2 SVGAGI.

The rearrangement links TRBV28 to TRBJ2-2; weak D call: TRBD2 (5 bases). The CDR3 consists of 12 residues. CDR1 and CDR2 from the germline V gene are MDHEN and SYDVKM. The germline V and J ends were trimmed by 7 bases and 7 bases, with 10 bases remaining between them. In nucleotides, the CDR3 is TGTGCCAGCACCGTCGAGGGCGGGGAGCTGTTTTTT. Translation gives CASTVEGGELFF.

CDR3 bases: TGTGCCATGCGAGAGAGTAGCAATCAGCCCCAGCATTTT. It encodes CAMRESSNQPQHF. The gene calls are TRBV21-1 and TRBJ1-5. TRBV21-1 is recorded as a pseudogene. The CDR3 consists of 13 residues.

The table lists this clone with a few counts. This sequence joins TRBV4-1 and TRBJ2-7; weak D call: TRBD1 (6 bases). V dropped 1 base and J dropped 3 bases, with 10 bases sitting between them. CDR1 is MGHRA and CDR2 is YSYEKL in the germline V gene. The length of the CDR3 is 14 residues. CDR3 loop: CASSQGFRGYEQYF. The CDR3 DNA reads TGCGCCAGCAGCCAAGGTTTCAGGGGCTACGAGCAGTACTTC.

The chain couples TRBV10-3 to TRBJ1-2, with D maybe TRBD1 (5 bases). This CDR3 comprises 15 residues. Trimming removed 6 bases from V and 2 bases from J, with 16 bases in between. Germline V gives CDR1 ENHRY, CDR2 SYGVKD. The chain's CDR3 is CAIRLQTVANYGYTF. CDR3 in DNA: TGTGCCATCAGGCTACAGACAGTGGCAAACTATGGCTACACCTTC.

The sample holds a few counts of this clone. The rearrangement joins TRBV28 to TRBJ1-4; 9 nucleotides line up with TRBD1. Germline CDR1 MDHEN, CDR2 SYDVKM. CDR3 size: 15 residues. J lost 9 bases, V lost 4 bases, and 9 bases had no gene match. The CDR3 reads CASSSGGTGNQKLFF. In DNA form, the CDR3 reads TGTGCCAGCAGTTCCGGCGGGACAGGGAATCAAAAACTGTTTTTT.